The 26 T cell receptor beta chains below were found in one sample sequenced in a study of esophageal squamous cell carcinoma under preoperative chemotherapy. TCRdb re-analysed the PCR reads in MiXCR, keeping a single row per CDR3 protein. The table has some 30,000 distinct CDR3 sequences, around 49% seen once. Stated time point: after preoperative PTX-NDP chemotherapy. The specimen was collected from a patient given preoperative chemotherapy. Source of these receptors: a human donor with esophageal squamous cell carcinoma. The donor label of this sample is uncertain.

The chain recombines TRBV7-8 with TRBJ2-3; weak D call: TRBD1 (5 bases). The J call may be mistaken, given a closer DNA end match to TRBJ2-4. Germline CDR1 and CDR2: SGHVS and FQNEAQ. The CDR3 spans 16 residues. The CDR3 coding sequence is TGTGCCAGCAGCAACCTGGGGCTGGGGCCCGGAGACACTCAGTACTTC. Translated: CASSNLGLGPGDTQYF.

About this clonotype: An end of the junction does not agree with germline; a read error may underlie this. V gene TRBV7-3 combines with J gene TRBJ2-2; 7 bases align to TRBD2. The CDR3 sequence is 14 residues long. Per germline, CDR1 SGHTA and CDR2 FQGTGA. The CDR3 nucleotides read TGTGCCAGCAGCCCGGGGGGTCAAACAGATACGCTGTATTTT. Protein: CASSPGGQTDTLYF.

The chain has TRBV11-3 and TRBJ2-3, with 9 bases aligning to TRBD1. The last part of the DNA fits TRBJ2-1 better; the J call may be wrong. This CDR3 spans 16 amino acids. Germline V gene data show CDR1 as SGHNT and CDR2 as YENEEA. The CDR3 spells CASSLEGTGTHNEQFF. The CDR3 DNA is TGTGCCAGCAGCTTAGAAGGGACAGGGACCCACAATGAGCAGTTCTTC.

The rearrangement joins TRBV7-3 to TRBJ2-3; TRBD2 might be the D (5 bases). Trimming shortened V by 2 bases and J by 3 bases, and 18 bases separated the two germline ends. Germline CDR1 is SGHTA and CDR2 is FQGTGA. The CDR3 sequence is 17 residues long. CDR3 protein: CASSLHPRVRGTDTQYF. The CDR3 DNA is TGTGCCAGCAGCTTACACCCGCGGGTCCGTGGGACAGATACGCAGTATTTT.

Turning to this clonotype: A much larger clone lies one base from this, so it may be a read error. The chain recombines TRBV12-3 or TRBV12-4 with TRBJ2-5, with 7 bases fitting TRBD2. J gave up 11 bases and V 6 bases, and 15 bases lay outside the gene matches. CDR3 size: 14 residues. The DNA of the CDR3 is TGTGCCAGCAGCCTCGGGGGGACTTTTGATGAGCAGTACTTC. It specifies CASSLGGTFDEQYF.

Ten or more counts support this clonotype. The J gene is TRBJ2-1, the V gene TRBV7-2, with 13 nucleotides matching TRBD2. This CDR3 is built from 14 residues. The germline V gene encodes CDR1 SGHTA and CDR2 FQGNSA. The trim removed 6 bases at V and 7 bases at J, leaving 3 bases unmatched. CDR3 in DNA: TGTGCCAGCAGGCCGACTAGCGGGGGGAATGAGCAGTTCTTC. Translating gives CASRPTSGGNEQFF.

A word on this clonotype: The CDR3 carries no conserved terminal phenylalanine or tryptophan, so it likely arises from a read error. The DNA is left out, because the CDR3 cannot be placed on it with certainty; the CDR3 is given as TCRdb lists it. The V and J genes are TRBV7-2 and TRBJ2-5; TRBD1 was called by the table and not checked on the DNA. The length of the CDR3 is 15 amino acids, counting both ends. In germline, CDR1 is SGHTA, CDR2 FQGNSA. This CDR3 reads CASSWGGTGQETQYS.

This clonotype was detected only a few times. The chain joins TRBV10-3 to TRBJ2-3, with 10 positions matching TRBD2. The CDR3 has 13 residues. Looked up from germline, CDR1 is ENHRY and CDR2 is SYGVKD. The ends lost 10 bases at V and 4 bases at J; junction bases unmatched: 5. The CDR3 DNA reads TGTGCCACCCTAGCGGGAGAATCAGATACGCAGTATTTT. As protein: CATLAGESDTQYF.

J is TRBJ2-1 and V is TRBV18; 10 bases match TRBD2. CDR3 size: 17 residues. Germline CDR1 is KGHSH and CDR2 is LQKENI. Germline trimming cut 6 bases from V and 0 bases from J; bases unmatched to any gene: 8. The DNA of the CDR3 is TGTGCCAGCTCTCCCTGGACTAGCGGTGCCTCCTACAATGAGCAGTTCTTC. This translates into CASSPWTSGASYNEQFF.

This clonotype has at least ten counts. The V call is TRBV7-8, the J call TRBJ1-4; the D gene is possibly TRBD1 (5 bases). The CDR3 is 18 residues long. V lost 7 bases, J lost 2 bases, and 23 bases lay in between. The germline gives CDR1 SGHVS, CDR2 FQNEAQ. CDR3 region: CASTPHGGTYRTNEKLFF. The CDR3 bases are TGTGCCAGCACCCCTCATGGGGGGACGTACCGGACTAATGAAAAACTGTTTTTT.

Comments on this clonotype: The conserved phenylalanine or tryptophan is not found at the CDR3 terminus, so this likely reflects a read error. It is unclear where the CDR3 begins or ends on the DNA, so no DNA is shown, and the CDR3 is as TCRdb lists it. The chain joins TRBV7-3 to TRBJ2-5; the D segment call TRBD1 is taken from the table without a DNA check. The CDR3 spans 13 residues, counting both ends. Germline loops: CDR1 SGHTA, CDR2 FQGTGA. CDR3 sequence reads: CAGCVGGLATRYS.

This clonotype was detected many times. The chain is built from TRBV5-8 and TRBJ2-5, with D unclear. The DNA end is more similar to TRBJ2-7, so the J call may be wrong. This CDR3 comprises 15 residues. Per germline, CDR1 SGHTS and CDR2 YDEGEE. DNA of the CDR3: TGTGCCAGCAGCTTGGACCCCATCGGGTCCTACGAGCAGTACTTC. Protein sequence: CASSLDPIGSYEQYF.

The DNA of the CDR3 is TGTGCCAGCAGCTGCGGGTGTGACCAAGACACTCAGTACTTC. Translated: CASSCGCDQDTQYF. This rearrangement joins TRBV7-2 to TRBJ2-4; possible D gene TRBD2, 5 bases. The CDR3 spans 14 residues. The V gene lost 4 bases and the J gene lost 12 bases, with 19 bases spanning the gap. Germline V gene data show CDR1 as SGHTA and CDR2 as FQGNSA.

In the case of this clonotype: The junction shows a germline mismatch at one end, possibly a read error. V gene TRBV20-1 combines with J gene TRBJ2-3; TRBD1 or TRBD2 may be the D gene (5 bases each). CDR1 DFQATT and CDR2 SNEGSKA come from the germline V gene (reference sequence). This CDR3 is built from 12 residues. CDR3 DNA sequence: TGCACGGGGCGGTGGGCTACAAACACGCAGTATTTC. It yields the protein CTGRWATNTQYF.

This clonotype was observed at least ten times. The chain joins TRBV27 to TRBJ2-1; D gene ambiguous. V was pared by 0 bases and J by 7 bases, with 10 bases between. The CDR3 has 14 amino acids. In germline, CDR1 is MNHEY, CDR2 SMNVEV (reference sequence). CDR3 region: CASSLSLVPNEQFF. The CDR3 DNA sequence: TGTGCCAGCAGTTTATCTTTGGTCCCTAATGAGCAGTTCTTC.

Worth noting for this clonotype: Because it lacks the conserved phenylalanine or tryptophan at the end, this CDR3 is likely a read error. V gene TRBV6-5 combines with J gene TRBJ2-4; tentatively, D is TRBD1 or TRBD2 (6 bases each). The V gene's germline CDR1 is MNHEY and CDR2 SVGAGI. The CDR3 extends over 15 amino acids. V lost 0 bases to trimming and J lost 13 bases, with 19 bases between them. The CDR3 nucleotides are TGTGCCAGCAGTTACTCGACGGGGGCCAACAATGAGCAGTACGTC. Translated: CASSYSTGANNEQYV.

The gene calls are TRBV6-1 and TRBJ2-1; 9 bases are shared with TRBD2. This CDR3 is built from 15 residues. Germline values: CDR1 MNHNS, CDR2 SASEGT. The trim removed 6 bases at V and 10 bases at J, leaving 13 bases unmatched. In DNA form, the CDR3 reads TGTGCCAGCAGGACCGGGGCGGGGGGGACCTACGAGCAGTTCTTC. Protein: CASRTGAGGTYEQFF.

This clonotype was counted once. The V gene is TRBV10-3, the J gene TRBJ2-4; 7 nucleotides align to TRBD1. Germline V gene sequence: CDR1 ENHRY, CDR2 SYGVKD. The CDR3 is 12 residues long. V lost 7 bases and J lost 13; bases outside the gene matches: 10. CDR3 loop: CAIKNDREQQYF. The CDR3 bases are TGTGCCATCAAGAACGACAGGGAGCAGCAGTACTTC.

At least ten counts were recorded for this clonotype. CDR3 in DNA: TGTGCCAGCAGCCTTGACAGACTTAATGAAGCTTTCTTT. Translating it yields CASSLDRLNEAFF. The chain is built from TRBV7-2 and TRBJ1-1; possible D gene TRBD1, 5 bases. This CDR3 spans 13 amino acids. Per the germline V gene, CDR1 is SGHTA and CDR2 is FQGNSA. V lost 5 bases, J lost 7 bases, and 14 bases lay in between.

The V and J genes are TRBV10-3 and TRBJ2-5; 8 bases fit TRBD1. Unmatched junction bases numbered 10, after V lost 0 bases and J lost 4 bases. The germline CDR1 and CDR2 sequences are ENHRY and SYGVKD. The CDR3 covers 17 residues. The CDR3 sequence: CAISESDRVVERETQYF. The CDR3 nucleotides are TGTGCCATCAGTGAGTCGGACAGGGTGGTGGAGAGAGAGACCCAGTACTTC.

Details on this clonotype: The junction does not match germline at one end; this may be a read error. This rearrangement joins TRBV7-2 to TRBJ2-6; 9 nucleotides match TRBD2. The J call is in doubt because the DNA end fits TRBJ2-7 better. CDR3 length: 14 amino acids. The germline CDR1 and CDR2 sequences are SGHTA and FQGNSA. In nucleotides, the CDR3 is TGTGCCAGCAACTTAGCGGGAGCTTACAATGAGCAGTACTTC. It is translated as CASNLAGAYNEQYF.

The chain is built from TRBV6-5 and TRBJ2-3; 9 nucleotides match TRBD1. The ends lost 8 bases at V and 5 bases at J; junction bases unmatched: 5. CDR3 length: 13 amino acids. Germline V gives CDR1 MNHEY, CDR2 SVGAGI. CDR3: CASYYRGRDTQYF. The CDR3, as DNA: TGTGCCAGCTATTACAGGGGGCGAGATACGCAGTATTTT.

This clonotype was seen a few times. The rearrangement uses TRBV7-2 and TRBJ2-3; D is ambiguous. The germline CDR1 and CDR2 sequences are SGHTA and FQGNSA. CDR3 length equals 13 residues. V dropped 2 bases and J dropped 6 bases, with 9 bases sitting between them. The CDR3 region has the DNA TGTGCCAGCAGCTTACAGGTTACTGATACGCAGTATTTT. It encodes CASSLQVTDTQYF.

The CDR3 spells CASSFPGLQRKDTQYF. CDR3 DNA sequence: TGTGCCAGCAGCTTTCCGGGGCTGCAACGCAAAGACACTCAGTATTTT. V usage is TRBV7-2 and J usage is TRBJ2-3; D may match TRBD1 or TRBD2 (5 bases each). The CDR3 extends over 16 amino acids. Trimming stripped 3 bases from V and 12 bases from J, with 25 bases between. Germline CDR1 reads SGHTA; CDR2 reads FQGNSA.

This clonotype was counted ten times or more. In DNA form, the CDR3 reads TGTGCCAGCAGCCCCGGACTAGCGGGAGTCCAGCAGTTCTTC. Amino acid sequence: CASSPGLAGVQQFF. The gene calls are TRBV7-3 and TRBJ2-1; 13 bases fit TRBD2. This CDR3 has 14 amino acids. Per germline, CDR1 SGHTA and CDR2 FQGTGA. V lost 5 bases, J lost 11 bases, and 6 bases stayed unmatched.

The V gene is TRBV29-1, the J gene TRBJ2-5; TRBD2 agrees at 11 bases. The J call may be incorrect, as the DNA end agrees better with TRBJ2-7. The CDR3 runs to 15 residues. Germline V gene sequence: CDR1 SQVTM, CDR2 ANQGSEA. CDR3 loop: CSPKGLAGGPLEQYF. CDR3 sequence (DNA): TGCAGCCCAAAGGGCCTAGCGGGGGGTCCCCTCGAGCAGTACTTC.